The TCR beta chain described here comes from a study of shared clonotypes between healthy human individuals. Study-wide background: CD4 naive and CD4 memory each took three plates per donor, while CD8 naive took two and CD8 memory one.

CD8 cells classed as naive were CD45RO-negative and positively selected for CCR7, excluding terminally differentiated effector memory CD45RA+ cells. The method was immunoSEQ multiplex PCR; TCRdb's version includes in-frame clones alone and lacks a portion of them. Of around 1,900,000 clones listed, 93% are singletons. Germline CDR1 SEHNR, CDR2 FQNEAQ (reference sequence). Trimming left V 1 base short and J 0 bases short, with 11 bases between. This CDR3 region has 16 residues. This receptor was identified in a man younger than 30 in good health. Some clones in this sample may be carry-over from other donors' samples. The sequenced sample was naive CD8+ T cells from PBMCs. V is TRBV7-9 and J is TRBJ2-3; D unclear. This chain's CDR3 is CASSLDGPRSTDTQYF. In DNA, the CDR3 is TGTGCCAGCAGCTTAGACGGACCGCGCAGCACAGATACGCAGTATTTT.